This T cell receptor (beta chain) was identified during a study of early T cells in non-severe SARS-CoV-2 infection. The protocol attached unique molecular identifiers to individual cDNA molecules. Each CDR3 protein gets one entry after TCRdb re-called the 5' RACE reads with MiXCR. This table has about 90,000 distinct CDR3 sequences, under 15% appearing once. The CDR3 sequence is 20 residues long. From germline, CDR1 is SGHAT and CDR2 FQNNGV. The trim removed 5 bases at V and 0 bases at J, leaving 13 bases unmatched. The chain carries TRBV11-2 and TRBJ2-4, with TRBD2 matching over 13 bases. Material: whole blood. The sequence came from an adult who was a healthcare worker with PCR-confirmed SARS-CoV-2 infection or an uninfected control (not recorded which). The CDR3 DNA sequence: TGTGCCAGCAGCCCGTATCGACTAGCGGGGGGTCAAGTAGCCAAAAACATTCAGTACTTC. This encodes CASSPYRLAGGQVAKNIQYF. Variable domain in full (rest from reference TRBV11-2 and TRBJ2-4): EAGVAQSPRYKIIEKRQSVAFWCNPISGHATLYWYQQILGQGPKLLIQFQNNGVVDDSQLPKDRFSAERLKGVDSTLKIQPAKLEDSAVYLCASSPYRLAGGQVAKNIQYFGAGTRLSVL.